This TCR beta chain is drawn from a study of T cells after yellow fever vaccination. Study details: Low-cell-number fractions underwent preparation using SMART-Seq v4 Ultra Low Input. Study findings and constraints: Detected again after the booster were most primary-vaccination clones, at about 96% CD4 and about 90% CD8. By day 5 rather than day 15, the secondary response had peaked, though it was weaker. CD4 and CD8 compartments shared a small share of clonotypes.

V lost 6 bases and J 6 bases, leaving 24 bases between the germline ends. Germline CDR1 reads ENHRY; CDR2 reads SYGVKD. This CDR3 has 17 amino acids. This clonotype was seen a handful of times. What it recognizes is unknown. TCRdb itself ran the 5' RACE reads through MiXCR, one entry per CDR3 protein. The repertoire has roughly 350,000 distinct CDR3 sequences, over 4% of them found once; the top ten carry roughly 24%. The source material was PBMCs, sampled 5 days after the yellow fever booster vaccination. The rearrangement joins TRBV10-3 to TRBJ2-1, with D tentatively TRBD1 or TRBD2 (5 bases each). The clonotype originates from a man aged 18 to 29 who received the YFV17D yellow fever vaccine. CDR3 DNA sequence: TGTGCCATCAGGATGGGATACGGTTCCAGGGCGGGCAATGAGCAGTTCTTC. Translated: CAIRMGYGSRAGNEQFF.